A selection of T cell receptor beta chains follows, all from one sample in a study of CD8 T cells in ankylosing spondylitis. Each CDR3 protein is one row after TCRdb ran MiXCR on the 5' RACE reads. The data show about 150,000 distinct CDR3 sequences, 30% to 35% seen once. Sequences were obtained from synovial fluid, either unsorted or a sorted T cell fraction (not recorded which). Source of these receptors: a male donor with ankylosing spondylitis. Each CDR3 is given with its conserved first and last residue. Fields, in order: CDR3 DNA, CDR3 protein, D gene, V gene, J gene, clone size. D genes are given only for firm matches. Clone size is given for some rows only: seen once, a few or many times, or a class if the clone is expanded.

TGTGCCTCGGCCGTTGGGGGGCGCGGTGAAAAACTGTTTTTT	CASAVGGRGEKLFF	.	TRBV10-3	TRBJ1-4	.
TGCAGTGCTAGTTCCCAACGGGGGAATTCACCCCTCCACTTT	CSASSQRGNSPLHF	.	TRBV20-1	TRBJ1-6	few
TGTGCCAGCAGCCCTCTGGGGGGAGCTGCAGATACGCAGTATTTT	CASSPLGGAADTQYF	.	TRBV12-3/TRBV12-4	TRBJ2-3	.
TGTGCCAGCAGCCCAGCCCTTCCCGGGGCCAACGTCCTGACTTTC	CASSPALPGANVLTF	.	TRBV7-9	TRBJ2-6	few
TGTGCCAGCAGTTTACGGTTGCAGGACAGGGTGCACGAGCAGTACTTC	CASSLRLQDRVHEQYF	TRBD1	TRBV27	TRBJ2-7	few
TGTGCCAGCAGTCAAACTAGCGCCGGCACCGGGGAGCTGTTTTTT	CASSQTSAGTGELFF	TRBD2	TRBV2	TRBJ2-2	.
TGTGCCAGCAGCTCTAGGTGGTCCGGGGAGCTGTTTTTT	CASSSRWSGELFF	.	TRBV7-2	TRBJ2-2	many
TGTGCCACCAAGGGCTGGGAAAAACTGTTTTTT	CATKGWEKLFF	.	TRBV15	TRBJ1-4	.
TGCGCCAGCAGCTGGCAGGGGGACTCCTACAATGAGCAGTTCTTC	CASSWQGDSYNEQFF	TRBD1	TRBV5-1	TRBJ2-1	many
TGTGCCAGCAGTTTTCCAGGGAGCTCCTACGAGCAGTACTTC	CASSFPGSSYEQYF	.	TRBV28	TRBJ2-7	.
TGTGCCAGCAGCCAGTCCCGGGACAGGGAAGTCGTGAGCTACACCTTC	CASSQSRDREVVSYTF	TRBD1	TRBV5-4	TRBJ1-2	.
TGCGCCAGCAGCTCGGGGGACAGGGAGTTGGAAAAACTGTTTTTT	CASSSGDRELEKLFF	TRBD1	TRBV5-1	TRBJ1-4	few
TGCGCCAGCAGCTTGGAACAGGGACGCACAGATACGCAGTATTTT	CASSLEQGRTDTQYF	.	TRBV5-1	TRBJ2-3	few
TGTGCCAGCAGCTTAGCGGGGGCCACTAGATACAATGAGCAGTTCTTC	CASSLAGATRYNEQFF	.	TRBV7-2	TRBJ2-1	few
TGTGCCAGCAGTTTTGCGGGCGAGCAGTACTTC	CASSFAGEQYF	.	TRBV11-2	TRBJ2-7	many
TGTGCCAGCAGTTTAGCAGACAGACAAGGGGAGAACACCGGGGAGCTGTTTTTT	CASSLADRQGENTGELFF	.	TRBV12-3/TRBV12-4	TRBJ2-2	many
TGTGCCAGCAGTTACGTGAGGGGAAATAACTATGGCTACACCTTC	CASSYVRGNNYGYTF	.	TRBV6-5	TRBJ1-2	.
TGTGCCTGGAGCCCTTTCGCTGAAGCTTTCTTT	CAWSPFAEAFF	.	TRBV30	TRBJ1-1	many
TGTGCCAGCAGCGTAGCTGTAGGGAGCACAGATACGCAGTATTTT	CASSVAVGSTDTQYF	.	TRBV9	TRBJ2-3	few
TGTGCCAGCAGGGATTTGTATGGTGAAAAACTGTTTTTT	CASRDLYGEKLFF	.	TRBV6-1	TRBJ1-4	few
TGTGCCAGCAGTTCGACAGGGGGCACTCAGCCCCAGCATTTT	CASSSTGGTQPQHF	TRBD1	TRBV12-3/TRBV12-4	TRBJ1-5	.
TGCAGTGCTAGATACTTTGGCAGGTCCCCACAAGAGACCCAGTACTTC	CSARYFGRSPQETQYF	.	TRBV20-1	TRBJ2-5	.